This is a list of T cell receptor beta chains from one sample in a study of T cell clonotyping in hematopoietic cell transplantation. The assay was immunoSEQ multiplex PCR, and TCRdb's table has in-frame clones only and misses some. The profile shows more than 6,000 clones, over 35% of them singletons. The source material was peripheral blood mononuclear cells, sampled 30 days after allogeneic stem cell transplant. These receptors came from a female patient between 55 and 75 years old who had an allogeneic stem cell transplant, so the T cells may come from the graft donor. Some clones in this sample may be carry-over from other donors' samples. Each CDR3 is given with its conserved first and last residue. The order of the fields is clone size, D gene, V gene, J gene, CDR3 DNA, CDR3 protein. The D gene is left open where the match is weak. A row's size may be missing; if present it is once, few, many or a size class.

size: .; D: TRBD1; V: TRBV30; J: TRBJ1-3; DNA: TGTGCCTGGAGTTCCGGGACAGGGACCTCCTCTGGAAACACCATATATTTT; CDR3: CAWSSGTGTSSGNTIYF
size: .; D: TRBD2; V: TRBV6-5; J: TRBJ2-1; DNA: TGTGCCAGCAGTGCGGGAGGCCCAGGGAATGAGCAGTTCTTC; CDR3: CASSAGGPGNEQFF
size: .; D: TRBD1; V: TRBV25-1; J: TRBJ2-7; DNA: TGTGCCAGCAGTGACCCAGGGGGTGACAGGGGGAAAGGGCAGTACTTC; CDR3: CASSDPGGDRGKGQYF
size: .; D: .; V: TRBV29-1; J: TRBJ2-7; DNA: TGCAGCGTTGGGTCAGGATGGAACGAGCAGTACTTC; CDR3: CSVGSGWNEQYF
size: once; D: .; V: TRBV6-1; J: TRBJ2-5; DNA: TGTGCCAGCAGTTCACGGGCTAGCCAGTACTTC; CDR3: CASSSRASQYF
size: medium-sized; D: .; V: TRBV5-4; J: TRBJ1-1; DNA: TGTGCCAGCAGCTTGGAGGACACTGAGCCAACTGAAGCTTTCTTT; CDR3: CASSLEDTEPTEAFF
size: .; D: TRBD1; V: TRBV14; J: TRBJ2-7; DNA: TGTGCCAGCAGCCAACTACAGGGGTTCGAGCAGTACTTC; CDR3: CASSQLQGFEQYF
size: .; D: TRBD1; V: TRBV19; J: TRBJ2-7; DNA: TGTGCCAGTAGTGATCTACCGGGACAGGGTCGGTACTTC; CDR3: CASSDLPGQGRYF
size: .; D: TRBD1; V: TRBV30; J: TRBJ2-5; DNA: TGTGCCGTCTCTACAGGGGGCGTAGAGACCCAGTACTTC; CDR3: CAVSTGGVETQYF
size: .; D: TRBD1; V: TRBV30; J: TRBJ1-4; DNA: TGTGCCTGGCAAGGGGGCATTAATGAAAAACTGTTTTTT; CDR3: CAWQGGINEKLFF
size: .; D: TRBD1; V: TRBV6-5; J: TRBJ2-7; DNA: TGTGCCAGCAGTCCCGGGACAGGGGTCTACGAGCAGTACTTC; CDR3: CASSPGTGVYEQYF
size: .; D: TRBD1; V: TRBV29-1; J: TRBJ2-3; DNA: TGCAGCGTTGACCCGGGACAGGGAAGCGATACGCAGTATTTT; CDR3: CSVDPGQGSDTQYF
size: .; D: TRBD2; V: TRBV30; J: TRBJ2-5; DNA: TGTGCCTGGAGTGTAGGCGGGGGGGCCGAGACCCAGTACTTC; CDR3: CAWSVGGGAETQYF
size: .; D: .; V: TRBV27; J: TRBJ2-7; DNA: TGTGCCAGCAGTTTATCTGGGTCGGGTACCGAGCAGTACTTC; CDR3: CASSLSGSGTEQYF
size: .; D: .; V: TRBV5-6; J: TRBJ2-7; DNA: TGTGCCAGCAGCCCCGGCAAACGGTACGAGCAGTACTTC; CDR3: CASSPGKRYEQYF
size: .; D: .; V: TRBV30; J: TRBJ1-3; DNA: TGTGCCTGGTCCCGGCTCGGGGTCTCTGGAAACACCATATATTTT; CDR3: CAWSRLGVSGNTIYF
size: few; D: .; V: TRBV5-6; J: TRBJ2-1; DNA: TGTGCCAGCAGCTTGGGATGGGGCGGGGATGAGCAGTTCTTC; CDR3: CASSLGWGGDEQFF
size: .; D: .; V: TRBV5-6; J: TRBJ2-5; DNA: TGTGCCAGCAGCTTGCTCGCGTTCGGCCAGTACTTC; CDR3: CASSLLAFGQYF
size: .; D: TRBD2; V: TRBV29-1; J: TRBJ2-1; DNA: TGCAGCGTGCGACTAGCGGGAGCAAATGAGCAGTTCTTC; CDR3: CSVRLAGANEQFF
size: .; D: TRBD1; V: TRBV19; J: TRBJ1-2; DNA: TGTGCCAGTAGTTCGGACAGGGGCGGCTACACCTTC; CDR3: CASSSDRGGYTF
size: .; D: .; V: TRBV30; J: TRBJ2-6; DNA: TGTGCCTGGTCGGACGGGGCCAACGTCCTGACTTTC; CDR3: CAWSDGANVLTF
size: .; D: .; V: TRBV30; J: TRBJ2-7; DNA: TGTGCCTGGAGTATTGTACAGGGTTACGAGCAGTACTTC; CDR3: CAWSIVQGYEQYF
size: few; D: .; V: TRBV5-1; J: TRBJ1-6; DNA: TGCGCCAGCAGCGAAGGCCGTTCACCCCTCCACTTT; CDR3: CASSEGRSPLHF
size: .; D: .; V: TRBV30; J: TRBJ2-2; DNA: TGTGCCTGGAAGGGAGTCAGTGACACCGGGGAGCTGTTTTTT; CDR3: CAWKGVSDTGELFF
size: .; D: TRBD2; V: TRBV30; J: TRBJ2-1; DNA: TGTGCCTGGAACAGCGGGGGAGAATACAATGAGCAGTTCTTC; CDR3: CAWNSGGEYNEQFF
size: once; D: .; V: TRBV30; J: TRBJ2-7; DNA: TGTGCCTGGAGTAGGGACAAGAAATCTGGTGGGCAGTACTTC; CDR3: CAWSRDKKSGGQYF
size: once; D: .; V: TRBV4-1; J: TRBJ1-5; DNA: TGCGCCAGCAGCCAAGATAGCAATCAGCCCCAGCATTTT; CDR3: CASSQDSNQPQHF
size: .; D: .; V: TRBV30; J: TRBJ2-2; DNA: TGTGCCTGGAAGGTTTGGTCGGATAACACCGGGGAGCTGTTTTTT; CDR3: CAWKVWSDNTGELFF
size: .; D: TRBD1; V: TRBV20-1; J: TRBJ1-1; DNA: TGCAGTGCTCGGACAGGGGCTGAAGCTTTCTTT; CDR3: CSARTGAEAFF
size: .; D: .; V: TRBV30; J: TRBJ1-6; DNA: TGTGCCTGGAGGCAAAGGCGGGGGTCCTATAATTCACCCCTCCACTTT; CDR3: CAWRQRRGSYNSPLHF
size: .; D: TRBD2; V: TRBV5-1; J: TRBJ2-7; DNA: TGCGCCAGCAGCCCGCTGACTAGCGGGGGCTACGAGCAGTACTTC; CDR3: CASSPLTSGGYEQYF
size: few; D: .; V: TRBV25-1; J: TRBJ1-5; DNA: TGTGCCAGCAGTGACCCAGCGGATAGCAATCAGCCCCAGCATTTT; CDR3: CASSDPADSNQPQHF
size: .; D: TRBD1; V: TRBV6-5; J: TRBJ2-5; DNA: TGTGCCAGCAGTTACTCAAGGACAGGGCGGGTTACCCAGTACTTC; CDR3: CASSYSRTGRVTQYF
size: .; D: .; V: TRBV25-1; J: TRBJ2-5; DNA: TGTGCCAGCAGTGAATTCGGGGGAGAAGGGGGGACCCAGTACTTC; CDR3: CASSEFGGEGGTQYF
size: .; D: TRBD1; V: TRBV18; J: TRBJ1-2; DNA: TGTGCCAGCTCACCCCCGACAGGGTACTATGGCTACACCTTC; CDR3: CASSPPTGYYGYTF
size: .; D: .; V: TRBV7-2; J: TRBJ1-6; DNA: TGTGCCAGCAGCTTAGTTAACAGATATAATTCACCCCTCCACTTT; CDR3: CASSLVNRYNSPLHF
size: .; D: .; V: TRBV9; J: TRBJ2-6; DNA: TGTGCCAGCAGCGCTACAGGGCTACTCTCTGGGGCCAACGTCCTGACTTTC; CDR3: CASSATGLLSGANVLTF
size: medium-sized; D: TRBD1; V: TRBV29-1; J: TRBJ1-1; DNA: TGCAGCGCCGGGAGGGGGCGAGGGGAAGAAGCTTTCTTT; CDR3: CSAGRGRGEEAFF
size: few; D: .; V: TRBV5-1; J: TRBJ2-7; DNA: TGCGCCAGCAGCAGCTCCTACGAGCAGTACTTC; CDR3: CASSSSYEQYF
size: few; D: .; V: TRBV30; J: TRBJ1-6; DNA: TGTGCCTGGTTAGCGGGGGGCTATTCACCCCTCCACTTT; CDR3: CAWLAGGYSPLHF
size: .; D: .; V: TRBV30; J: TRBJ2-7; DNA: TGTGCCGGTCTCACCGGGCATCCCTACGAGCAGTACTTC; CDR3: CAGLTGHPYEQYF
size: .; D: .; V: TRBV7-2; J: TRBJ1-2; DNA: TGTGCCAGCAGCCGAGGGGGGGGCTATGGCTACACCTTC; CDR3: CASSRGGGYGYTF
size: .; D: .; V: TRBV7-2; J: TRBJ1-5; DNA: TGTGCCAGCAGCGGCCAGAGGGATCAGCCCCAGCATTTT; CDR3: CASSGQRDQPQHF
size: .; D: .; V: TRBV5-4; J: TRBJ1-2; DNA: TGTGCCAGCAGCTTGGAGGTAACCCTTAACTATGGCTACACCTTC; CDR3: CASSLEVTLNYGYTF
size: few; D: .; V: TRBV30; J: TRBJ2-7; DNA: TGTGCCTGGAGTTCCCAATACGAGCAGTACTTC; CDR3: CAWSSQYEQYF
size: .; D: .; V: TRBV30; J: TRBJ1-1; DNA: TGTGCCTGGAATCCGGGATTTAACACTGAAGCTTTCTTT; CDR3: CAWNPGFNTEAFF
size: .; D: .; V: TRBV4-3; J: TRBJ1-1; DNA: TGCGCCAGCAGCCAAGATGGATTCACTGAAGCTTTCTTT; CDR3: CASSQDGFTEAFF
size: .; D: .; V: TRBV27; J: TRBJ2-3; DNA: TGTGCCAGCAGTATGATCGGGGGAAGGCAGCAGTATTTT; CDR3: CASSMIGGRQQYF
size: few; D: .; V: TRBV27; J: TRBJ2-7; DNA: TGTGCCAGCAGCCAACCGGGACCCCCCTGGGAGCAGTACTTC; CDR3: CASSQPGPPWEQYF
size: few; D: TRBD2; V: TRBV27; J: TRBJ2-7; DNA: TGTGCCAGCGCTATGGGACTAGCGGACTACGAGCAGTACTTC; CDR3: CASAMGLADYEQYF
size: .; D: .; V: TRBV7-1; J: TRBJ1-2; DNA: TGTGCCAGCAGCCGGGACGTAAGTGGCTACACCTTC; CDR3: CASSRDVSGYTF
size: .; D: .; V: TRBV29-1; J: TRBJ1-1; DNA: TGCAGCGTTACAGGGATTTTGGCTGAAGCTTTCTTT; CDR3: CSVTGILAEAFF
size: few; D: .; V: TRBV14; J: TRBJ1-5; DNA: TGTGCCAGCAGCCAAAGCCCAGAGCAGCCCCAGCATTTT; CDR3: CASSQSPEQPQHF
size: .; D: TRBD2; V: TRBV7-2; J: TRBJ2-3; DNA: TGTGCCAGCAGCCGGACGGGGGGGCCAACAGATACGCAGTATTTT; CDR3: CASSRTGGPTDTQYF